Listed below are T cell receptor beta chains from one sample, sequenced in a study of cytomegalovirus exposure and HLA in healthy donors. The data were produced by immunoSEQ multiplex PCR, yet TCRdb's version contains in-frame clones alone and is incomplete. The data hold some 150,000 clones, with approximately 80% observed a single time. The sample was PBMCs. The receptors shown here come from a young man in good health and CMV-seropositive. Both conserved end residues are part of each CDR3. A D gene is named only where the DNA matches it firmly. Rows may omit the clone size; those that give it use once, few, many or a size class.

clone_size: -; d_call: -; v_call: TRBV10-3; j_call: TRBJ2-1; cdr3_length: 11; cdr3_nt: TGTGCCATCAGTGATATAAATGAGCAGTTCTTC; cdr3_aa: CAISDINEQFF
clone_size: once; d_call: TRBD2; v_call: TRBV25-1; j_call: TRBJ2-3; cdr3_length: 15; cdr3_nt: TGTGCCAGCAGTGGAGGGACTACTAGCACAGATACGCAGTATTTT; cdr3_aa: CASSGGTTSTDTQYF
clone_size: -; d_call: -; v_call: TRBV18; j_call: TRBJ1-1; cdr3_length: 16; cdr3_nt: TGTGCCAGCTCCCGCACATCACAGGGCGAGAACACTGAAGCTTTCTTT; cdr3_aa: CASSRTSQGENTEAFF
clone_size: -; d_call: -; v_call: TRBV6-6; j_call: TRBJ2-5; cdr3_length: 11; cdr3_nt: TGTGCCAGCAGTTATAGAGAGACCCAGTACTTC; cdr3_aa: CASSYRETQYF
clone_size: -; d_call: TRBD1; v_call: TRBV4-3; j_call: TRBJ2-1; cdr3_length: 15; cdr3_nt: TGCGCCAGCAGCCCGAGCGGGACAGGGTACAATGAGCAGTTCTTC; cdr3_aa: CASSPSGTGYNEQFF
clone_size: few; d_call: TRBD2; v_call: TRBV9; j_call: TRBJ2-3; cdr3_length: 16; cdr3_nt: TGTGCCAGCAGCGTCAGGACTAGCGGGTTTTCAGATACGCAGTATTTT; cdr3_aa: CASSVRTSGFSDTQYF
clone_size: once; d_call: -; v_call: TRBV5-8; j_call: TRBJ1-2; cdr3_length: 15; cdr3_nt: TGTGCCAGCAGCTTAGCAACCAGGGAAGACTATGGCTACACCTTC; cdr3_aa: CASSLATREDYGYTF
clone_size: -; d_call: -; v_call: TRBV28; j_call: TRBJ1-1; cdr3_length: 14; cdr3_nt: TGTGCCAGCAGTTTTACAGTTGGATGGACTGAAGCTTTCTTT; cdr3_aa: CASSFTVGWTEAFF
clone_size: -; d_call: -; v_call: TRBV6-6; j_call: TRBJ1-1; cdr3_length: 15; cdr3_nt: TGTGCCAGCAGGCAGAAGCGGGAGGATGGCACTGAAGCTTTCTTT; cdr3_aa: CASRQKREDGTEAFF
clone_size: -; d_call: -; v_call: TRBV2; j_call: TRBJ1-1; cdr3_length: 13; cdr3_nt: TGTGCCAGCAGTGAATACAGGGACACTGAAGCTTTCTTT; cdr3_aa: CASSEYRDTEAFF
clone_size: -; d_call: -; v_call: TRBV4-3; j_call: TRBJ1-2; cdr3_length: 14; cdr3_nt: TGCGCCAGCAGCCATGACAGGATAAACTATGGCTACACCTTC; cdr3_aa: CASSHDRINYGYTF
clone_size: -; d_call: -; v_call: TRBV5-1; j_call: TRBJ1-5; cdr3_length: 14; cdr3_nt: TGCGCCAGCAGCTATTACAGGGGCAATCAGCCCCAGCATTTT; cdr3_aa: CASSYYRGNQPQHF
clone_size: -; d_call: TRBD2; v_call: TRBV6-1; j_call: TRBJ2-1; cdr3_length: 20; cdr3_nt: TGTGCCAGCAGTGAAATGGCTAGCGGGAGAGGTTTGAGGTCCTACAATGAGCAGTTCTTC; cdr3_aa: CASSEMASGRGLRSYNEQFF
clone_size: -; d_call: TRBD1; v_call: TRBV5-8; j_call: TRBJ1-1; cdr3_length: 16; cdr3_nt: TGTGCCAGCAGCTTAATAACAGGGGGGTCGAACACTGAAGCTTTCTTT; cdr3_aa: CASSLITGGSNTEAFF
clone_size: -; d_call: -; v_call: TRBV4-3; j_call: TRBJ2-7; cdr3_length: 15; cdr3_nt: TGCGCCAGCAGCCAAGGAGGAGGGGGCGTCTACGAGCAGTACTTC; cdr3_aa: CASSQGGGGVYEQYF
clone_size: once; d_call: TRBD1; v_call: TRBV7-2; j_call: TRBJ2-2; cdr3_length: 18; cdr3_nt: TGTGCCAGCAGCTTAGGCGGATTAGGGACAGGGGGGACCGGGGAGCTGTTTTTT; cdr3_aa: CASSLGGLGTGGTGELFF
clone_size: -; d_call: TRBD1; v_call: TRBV4-3; j_call: TRBJ1-1; cdr3_length: 16; cdr3_nt: TGCGCCAGCAGCCAAGATCTTGCAGGGGGTAACACTGAAGCTTTCTTT; cdr3_aa: CASSQDLAGGNTEAFF
clone_size: -; d_call: TRBD2; v_call: TRBV4-1; j_call: TRBJ2-3; cdr3_length: 16; cdr3_nt: TGCGCCAGCAGCCAAGGACTAGCGCGTAGCACAGATACACAGTATTTT; cdr3_aa: CASSQGLARSTDTQYF
clone_size: -; d_call: -; v_call: TRBV5-5; j_call: TRBJ2-7; cdr3_length: 17; cdr3_nt: TGTGCCAGCAGCTTGGTTTTCGAAGATCCCAGCTCCTACGAGCAGTACTTC; cdr3_aa: CASSLVFEDPSSYEQYF
clone_size: -; d_call: -; v_call: TRBV23-1; j_call: TRBJ1-5; cdr3_length: 20; cdr3_nt: TGCGCCAGCAGTCAATCGTCGCGCGGACTCGAAATTAATAGCAATCAGCCCCAGCATTTT; cdr3_aa: CASSQSSRGLEINSNQPQHF
clone_size: -; d_call: TRBD2; v_call: TRBV4-2; j_call: TRBJ2-1; cdr3_length: 15; cdr3_nt: TGTGCCAGCAGCTTACTAGCGGGAGGTCCCAATGAGCAGTTCTTC; cdr3_aa: CASSLLAGGPNEQFF
clone_size: -; d_call: -; v_call: TRBV20-1; j_call: TRBJ2-1; cdr3_length: 11; cdr3_nt: TGCAGTGCTAGAGGCGGCGACGAGCAGTTCTTC; cdr3_aa: CSARGGDEQFF
clone_size: -; d_call: -; v_call: TRBV29-1; j_call: TRBJ1-1; cdr3_length: 14; cdr3_nt: TGCAGCGTTGAACGGGGAGGAGTGGGCACTGAAGCTTTCTTT; cdr3_aa: CSVERGGVGTEAFF
clone_size: once; d_call: TRBD2; v_call: TRBV11-2; j_call: TRBJ2-7; cdr3_length: 16; cdr3_nt: TGTGCCAGCACACGACTAGCGGGAGGTCGCTCCTACGAGCAGTACTTC; cdr3_aa: CASTRLAGGRSYEQYF
clone_size: few; d_call: -; v_call: TRBV7-2; j_call: TRBJ1-3; cdr3_length: 15; cdr3_nt: TGTGCCAGCAGCTACTACGGGGGGAAGGGAAACACCATATATTTT; cdr3_aa: CASSYYGGKGNTIYF
clone_size: -; d_call: TRBD1; v_call: TRBV15; j_call: TRBJ2-7; cdr3_length: 15; cdr3_nt: TGTGCCACCAGCAGAGCCCAGGGGGCGCGGTACGAGCAGTACTTC; cdr3_aa: CATSRAQGARYEQYF
clone_size: -; d_call: -; v_call: TRBV29-1; j_call: TRBJ2-7; cdr3_length: 13; cdr3_nt: TGCAGCGTTGAGGGGATCTCGGACTACGAGCAGTACTTC; cdr3_aa: CSVEGISDYEQYF
clone_size: -; d_call: -; v_call: TRBV29-1; j_call: TRBJ1-1; cdr3_length: 15; cdr3_nt: TGCAGCGCCGGGACGTCGGGGGGCCCGGGTACTGAAGCTTTCTTT; cdr3_aa: CSAGTSGGPGTEAFF
clone_size: -; d_call: TRBD1; v_call: TRBV27; j_call: TRBJ1-2; cdr3_length: 20; cdr3_nt: TGTGCCAGCAGTTTAAACTCCGGGACAGGGGGACCTAAAGCTAACTATGGCTACACCTTC; cdr3_aa: CASSLNSGTGGPKANYGYTF
clone_size: -; d_call: TRBD1; v_call: TRBV25-1; j_call: TRBJ2-7; cdr3_length: 15; cdr3_nt: TGTGCCAGCAAGGGAGATAACAGGGGCTACTACGAGCAGTACTTC; cdr3_aa: CASKGDNRGYYEQYF
clone_size: -; d_call: TRBD1; v_call: TRBV9; j_call: TRBJ2-7; cdr3_length: 17; cdr3_nt: TGTGCCAGCAGCACCCAATCCGGCGGGACAGGGAGAGTAGAGCAGTACTTC; cdr3_aa: CASSTQSGGTGRVEQYF
clone_size: -; d_call: TRBD1; v_call: TRBV12-5; j_call: TRBJ2-3; cdr3_length: 15; cdr3_nt: TGTGCTAGTGGTTTGGGCAGGGGGAGCACAGATACGCAGTATTTT; cdr3_aa: CASGLGRGSTDTQYF
clone_size: few; d_call: -; v_call: TRBV19; j_call: TRBJ1-1; cdr3_length: 11; cdr3_nt: TGTGCCAGTAGGGCCGGGTTTGGAGCTTTCTTT; cdr3_aa: CASRAGFGAFF
clone_size: -; d_call: -; v_call: TRBV5-5; j_call: TRBJ1-1; cdr3_length: 14; cdr3_nt: TGTGCCAGCAGCCACCCAGGTGGTTATACTGAAGCTTTCTTT; cdr3_aa: CASSHPGGYTEAFF
clone_size: once; d_call: TRBD1; v_call: TRBV29-1; j_call: TRBJ1-4; cdr3_length: 14; cdr3_nt: TGCAGCGTAGCTGACAGGGCGGACAATGAAAAACTGTTTTTT; cdr3_aa: CSVADRADNEKLFF
clone_size: -; d_call: -; v_call: TRBV7-2; j_call: TRBJ1-5; cdr3_length: 15; cdr3_nt: TGTGCCAGCAGCTTAGCGAGGGAACGAAATCAGCCCCAGCATTTT; cdr3_aa: CASSLARERNQPQHF
clone_size: few; d_call: -; v_call: TRBV5-1; j_call: TRBJ2-7; cdr3_length: 14; cdr3_nt: TGCGCCAGCAGCTTAGGGGAACGAACCTACGAGCAGTACTTC; cdr3_aa: CASSLGERTYEQYF
clone_size: once; d_call: TRBD2; v_call: TRBV27; j_call: TRBJ2-5; cdr3_length: 15; cdr3_nt: TGTGCCAGCAGTTGGGGGGTAGCGGGGGTAAGGACCCAGTACTTC; cdr3_aa: CASSWGVAGVRTQYF
clone_size: once; d_call: -; v_call: TRBV7-3; j_call: TRBJ1-2; cdr3_length: 15; cdr3_nt: TGTGCCAGCAGCAGAAATGGGGGCAGCTACTATGGCTACACCTTC; cdr3_aa: CASSRNGGSYYGYTF
clone_size: few; d_call: TRBD2; v_call: TRBV5-4; j_call: TRBJ2-1; cdr3_length: 15; cdr3_nt: TGTGCCAGCAGCCGTGGGACTAGCGGATACAATGAGCAGTTCTTC; cdr3_aa: CASSRGTSGYNEQFF
clone_size: -; d_call: TRBD1; v_call: TRBV4-1; j_call: TRBJ1-4; cdr3_length: 20; cdr3_nt: TGCGCCAGCAGCCAAGGGGTCATCAGGGACAGGATTGCAACTAATGAAAAACTGTTTTTT; cdr3_aa: CASSQGVIRDRIATNEKLFF
clone_size: -; d_call: -; v_call: TRBV6-5; j_call: TRBJ2-3; cdr3_length: 15; cdr3_nt: TGTGCCAGCAGTTTGCGAGGCACTTACACAGATACGCAGTATTTT; cdr3_aa: CASSLRGTYTDTQYF
clone_size: -; d_call: -; v_call: TRBV6-1; j_call: TRBJ1-5; cdr3_length: 13; cdr3_nt: TGTGCCAGCCAGGCAGTCCGCAATCAGCCCCAGCATTTT; cdr3_aa: CASQAVRNQPQHF
clone_size: -; d_call: -; v_call: TRBV4-1; j_call: TRBJ2-3; cdr3_length: 13; cdr3_nt: TGCGCCAGCAGCCTTTTCACCGGGGATACGCAGTATTTT; cdr3_aa: CASSLFTGDTQYF
clone_size: -; d_call: TRBD2; v_call: TRBV4-3; j_call: TRBJ2-2; cdr3_length: 18; cdr3_nt: TGCGCCAGCAGCCCCGGACTAGCGGGGAGAGAAGGCACCGGGGAGCTGTTTTTT; cdr3_aa: CASSPGLAGREGTGELFF
clone_size: -; d_call: TRBD1; v_call: TRBV4-2; j_call: TRBJ2-2; cdr3_length: 22; cdr3_nt: TGTGCCAGCAGCCATCCTACGAGGGACAGGGAAGGGTTGGGGATGAACACCGGGGAGCTGTTTTTT; cdr3_aa: CASSHPTRDREGLGMNTGELFF
clone_size: -; d_call: -; v_call: TRBV6-1; j_call: TRBJ1-5; cdr3_length: 11; cdr3_nt: TGTGCCAGCAGGTACGGTCAGCCCCAGCATTTT; cdr3_aa: CASRYGQPQHF
clone_size: -; d_call: -; v_call: TRBV4-2; j_call: TRBJ2-7; cdr3_length: 12; cdr3_nt: TGTGCCAGCAGCCCAGGGTCTTACGAGCAGTACTTC; cdr3_aa: CASSPGSYEQYF
clone_size: -; d_call: TRBD2; v_call: TRBV6-5; j_call: TRBJ2-7; cdr3_length: 14; cdr3_nt: TGTGCCAGCAGTGCGGCGGGAGGGCCTGACGAGCAGTACTTC; cdr3_aa: CASSAAGGPDEQYF